This TCR beta chain was captured in a study of T cell clonality in common variable immunodeficiency. The germline V gene encodes CDR1 GTSNPN and CDR2 SVGIG (reference sequence). Trimming removed 0 bases at V and 0 bases at J, with 15 bases between. CDR3 size: 16 residues. General study findings and limits: Reportedly, TCR beta sequences from common variable immunodeficiency showed fewer deletions and N-nucleotide insertions.

Libraries were prepared by immunoSEQ multiplex PCR; TCRdb keeps only in-frame clonotypes and omits some of them. The sample was found to contain roughly 32,000 clones, and every one recurs. This clone was seen more than once but under ten times. Its antigen is unidentified. The CDR3 is cut off 3 residues early in the read; its end comes from the germline J gene. The J gene is TRBJ2-7, the V gene TRBV30, with no clear D. This sequence was found in a human donor with common variable immunodeficiency. Sequenced material: peripheral blood mononuclear cells. CDR3 bases read: TGTGCCTGGAGTGTAAGAGGTTGGTCTTCCTCCTACGAG. This codes for CAWSVRGWSSSYE. The complete CDR3 sequence is CAWSVRGWSSSYEQYF.